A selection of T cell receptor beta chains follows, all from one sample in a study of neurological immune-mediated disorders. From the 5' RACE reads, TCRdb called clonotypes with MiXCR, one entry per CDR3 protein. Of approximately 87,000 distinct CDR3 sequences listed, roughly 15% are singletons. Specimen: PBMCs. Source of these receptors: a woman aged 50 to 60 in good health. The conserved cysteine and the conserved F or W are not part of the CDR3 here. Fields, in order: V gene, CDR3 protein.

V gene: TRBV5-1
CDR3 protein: ASSWDLQRYNEQF

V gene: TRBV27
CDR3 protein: ASSFAGLTDTQY

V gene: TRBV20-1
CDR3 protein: SARGLAGYNEQF

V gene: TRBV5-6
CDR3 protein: ASSERSGPRGTEAF

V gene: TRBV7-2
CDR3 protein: ACGISGGTYNEQF

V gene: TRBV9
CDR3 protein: ASSVGVGRLGNEQF

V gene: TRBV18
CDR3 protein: ASSPASTEAF

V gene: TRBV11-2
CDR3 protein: ASRHLRDEQF

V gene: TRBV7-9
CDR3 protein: ASSVNTEAF

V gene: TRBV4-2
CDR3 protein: ASSPTGAPDQPQH

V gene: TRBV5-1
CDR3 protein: ASSFRDRGKSEQF

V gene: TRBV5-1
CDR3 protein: ASSLGHTGANVLT

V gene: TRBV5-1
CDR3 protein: ASSPTSGSYEQY

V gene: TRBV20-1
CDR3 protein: SADALGLAGVLADTQY

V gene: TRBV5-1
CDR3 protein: ASSPLLGGEETQY

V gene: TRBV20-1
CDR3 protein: SAAPGPLNNEQF

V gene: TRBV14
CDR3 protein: ASSQVGGGPYNEQF

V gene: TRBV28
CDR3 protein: ASSLRAGGLVREQY

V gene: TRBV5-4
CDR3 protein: ASSGTTASSYNSPLH

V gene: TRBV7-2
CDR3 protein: ASSLDRQGAYGYT

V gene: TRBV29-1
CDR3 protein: SVDGGYNEQF

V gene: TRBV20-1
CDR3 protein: GTGTSGSDTQY

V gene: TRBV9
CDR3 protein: ASSVDSDDYT

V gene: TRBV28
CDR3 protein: ASSFHGQGNTGALF

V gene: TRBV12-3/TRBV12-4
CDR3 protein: ASNQNRGNEQF

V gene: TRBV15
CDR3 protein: ATSRDLGAQGKLF

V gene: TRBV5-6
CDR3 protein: ASSSDRGRGANVLT

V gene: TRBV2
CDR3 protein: ASLLEGGMNTEAF

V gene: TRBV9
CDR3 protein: ASSVSPQATDEQY

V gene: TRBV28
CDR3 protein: ASSLDFSGTQY